A selection of T cell receptor beta chains follows, all from one sample in a study of T-cell memory formation after mild COVID-19. TCRdb reprocessed the 5' RACE reads via MiXCR and lists one record per CDR3 protein. The sample carries approximately 300,000 distinct CDR3 sequences, 15% to 20% recorded once. Sequencing used PBMCs or a T cell subset sorted from them (not recorded which). The receptors derive from a man aged 18-30 years who had mild COVID-19 (a few samples of this study predate the infection). Cell type and time point are not known. CDR3s include the opening cysteine and the closing phenylalanine or tryptophan. Each record gives: D gene, J gene, V gene, clone size, CDR3 protein, CDR3 DNA. A D gene is named only where the DNA matches it firmly. Where a row states a size, it is once, few, many or the class of an expanded clone; other rows omit it.

- | TRBJ2-2 | TRBV7-6 | - | CASSPGWTGELFF | TGTGCCAGCAGCCCGGGGTGGACCGGGGAGCTGTTTTTT
- | TRBJ2-4 | TRBV12-3/TRBV12-4 | few | CASSTVLKNIQYF | TGTGCCAGCAGCACTGTTTTGAAAAACATTCAGTACTTC
TRBD1 | TRBJ2-3 | TRBV18 | - | CASPERKDRSLHTQYF | TGTGCCAGCCCGGAGAGGAAGGACAGGTCTCTGCATACGCAGTATTTT
TRBD2 | TRBJ2-7 | TRBV7-2 | - | CASSWTSGSYEQYF | TGTGCCAGCAGCTGGACTAGCGGATCCTACGAGCAGTACTTC
- | TRBJ2-1 | TRBV29-1 | few | CSVAFGSYNEQFF | TGCAGCGTTGCTTTTGGCTCCTACAATGAGCAGTTCTTC
TRBD1 | TRBJ1-6 | TRBV28 | - | CAEGTGGSPLHF | TGTGCCGAGGGGACAGGGGGGTCACCCCTCCACTTT
- | TRBJ2-2 | TRBV10-3 | few | CAISERENTGELFF | TGTGCCATCAGTGAGAGGGAGAACACCGGGGAGCTGTTTTTT
TRBD1 | TRBJ2-5 | TRBV6-5 | - | CASSLTGLSQETQYF | TGTGCCAGCAGCTTGACAGGGCTATCCCAAGAGACCCAGTACTTC
- | TRBJ2-1 | TRBV4-2 | few | CASSGTSYNEQFF | TGTGCCAGCAGTGGGACTTCCTACAATGAGCAGTTCTTC
- | TRBJ1-5 | TRBV18 | few | CASSEGRSDQPQHF | TGTGCCAGCTCAGAAGGCCGAAGCGACCAGCCCCAGCATTTT
- | TRBJ2-1 | TRBV5-1 | few | CASSFGDSYNEQFF | TGCGCCAGCAGCTTTGGGGACTCCTACAATGAGCAGTTCTTC